The 9 T cell receptor beta chains in this list originate from one sample, sequenced in a study of Graves' ophthalmopathy and Graves' hyperthyroidism. TCR beta CDR3 regions were amplified from RNA transcripts. Second-round multiplex PCR came after first-round RT-PCR with HTBI primers. Via MiXCR, TCRdb re-called the multiplex PCR reads, giving one row per CDR3 protein. Among roughly 700,000 distinct CDR3 sequences listed, 40% were seen once. The sequenced sample consisted of peripheral blood. Every receptor here comes from an adult man with Graves' ophthalmopathy.

This clonotype has ten or more counts. J is TRBJ1-1 and V is TRBV7-9; a possible D gene is TRBD1 (5 bases). This CDR3 has 15 residues. Germline CDR1 reads SEHNR; CDR2 reads FQNEAQ (reference sequence). Deletions cut 4 bases from V and 1 base from J, with 13 bases between. CDR3 in amino acids: CASSSSGQGNTEAFF. The CDR3 nucleotides are TGTGCCAGCAGCTCCTCGGGGCAGGGGAACACTGAAGCTTTCTTT. Looking up the rest from reference TRBV7-9 and TRBJ1-1 gives the full variable domain: DTGVSQNPRHKITKRGQNVTFRCDPISEHNRLYWYRQTLGQGPEFLTYFQNEAQLEKSRLLSDRFSAERPKGSFSTLEIQRTEQGDSAMYLCASSSSGQGNTEAFFGQGTRLTVV.

The V and J genes are TRBV20-1 and TRBJ1-2; 7 bases fit TRBD1. V dropped 0 bases and J dropped 2; count of bases not matched to a gene: 6. The CDR3 is 15 residues long. Germline loops: CDR1 DFQATT, CDR2 SNEGSKA (reference sequence). In DNA, the CDR3 is TGCAGTGCTAGAGAGGGACAGCCACTAAACTATGGCTACACCTTC. The encoded protein is CSAREGQPLNYGYTF.

In nucleotides, the CDR3 is TGCAGCGTTGGCGACGCTGGGGCCAACGTCCTGACTTTC. This encodes CSVGDAGANVLTF. J is TRBJ2-6 and V is TRBV29-1, with D unresolved. Per germline, CDR1 SQVTM and CDR2 ANQGSEA. The CDR3 has 13 residues. The V end lost 4 bases, the J end lost 2 bases, and 6 bases lay between the germline ends.

This clonotype was picked up many times. V is TRBV25-1 and J is TRBJ1-1; possible D gene TRBD1, 6 bases. The germline V gene encodes CDR1 MGHDK and CDR2 SYGVNS. The CDR3 sequence is 13 residues long. Trimming left V 2 bases short and J 9 bases short, with 13 bases between. This chain's CDR3 is CASSEMDSTKAFF. The CDR3 bases are TGTGCCAGCAGTGAAATGGACAGTACTAAAGCTTTCTTT.

This clonotype appeared many times. V is TRBV2 and J is TRBJ2-2, with unresolved D. The CDR3 is 13 residues long. Per germline, CDR1 SNHLY and CDR2 FYNNEI. The V end was cut by 3 bases, the J end by 7 bases, with 9 bases between. CDR3 coding DNA: TGTGCCAGCAGTGATAGGGTGGTCGGGGAGCTGTTTTTT. Encoded protein: CASSDRVVGELFF.

The V gene is TRBV7-3, the J gene TRBJ2-5; D is unresolved. Trimming left V 3 bases short and J 3 bases short, with 8 bases between. The CDR3 extends over 13 amino acids. The germline V gene encodes CDR1 SGHTA and CDR2 FQGTGA. The CDR3 here is CASSLAIEETQYF. The DNA of the CDR3 is TGTGCCAGCAGCTTGGCGATCGAAGAGACCCAGTACTTC.

This clonotype appeared many times. V gene TRBV5-1 combines with J gene TRBJ1-5, with TRBD1 matching 7 bases. J lost 8 bases, V lost 4 bases, and 9 bases had no gene match. The V gene's germline CDR1 is SGHRS and CDR2 YFSETQ. The CDR3 contains 14 residues. The CDR3 loop reads CASSPQGEAEPQHF. The CDR3 DNA reads as TGCGCCAGCAGCCCTCAGGGGGAGGCTGAGCCCCAGCATTTT.

The chain couples TRBV24-1 to TRBJ2-2, with D possibly being TRBD1 (6 bases). Trimming stripped 6 bases from V and 7 bases from J, with 14 bases between. Germline lookup yields CDR1 KGHDR and CDR2 SFDVKD. The CDR3 sequence is 14 residues long. CDR3 DNA sequence: TGTGCCACCAGTCGGACAGATGAGAGCGGGGAGCTGTTTTTT. This translates into CATSRTDESGELFF.

This clonotype has only one observation. The junction and the germline gene differ at one end; a read error may be behind it. The chain joins TRBV10-3 to TRBJ2-5, with D perhaps matching TRBD1 or TRBD2 (5 bases each). Germline lookup yields CDR1 ENHRY and CDR2 SYGVKD. This CDR3 spans 13 amino acids. In DNA, the CDR3 is TGTGCCATCAGTGGTCGGGGCCAAGAGCCCCAGTACTTC. Amino acids: CAISGRGQEPQYF.